A selection of T cell receptor beta chains follows, all from one sample in a study of identical twins. From the 5' RACE reads, TCRdb called clonotypes with MiXCR, one entry per CDR3 protein. The sample lists 1.5 million to 2 million distinct CDR3 sequences, less than 35% occurring once. Sequenced: cord blood. Source of these receptors: a newborn girl in good health. CDR3s include the opening cysteine and the closing phenylalanine or tryptophan. Each record gives: D gene, clone size, CDR3 length, J gene, V gene, CDR3 protein. D genes are given only for firm matches. Clone size is given for some rows only: seen once, a few or many times, or a class if the clone is expanded.

D: TRBD2
size: few
length: 13
J: TRBJ2-1
V: TRBV7-2
CDR3: CASSSFGEGEQFF

D: TRBD2
size: NA
length: 17
J: TRBJ2-7
V: TRBV4-2
CDR3: CASSQAFRTSGSYEQYF

D: NA
size: NA
length: 12
J: TRBJ2-5
V: TRBV20-1
CDR3: CSELQGGETQYF

D: NA
size: NA
length: 12
J: TRBJ2-7
V: TRBV11-2
CDR3: CASNGASDEQYF

D: NA
size: few
length: 14
J: TRBJ2-5
V: TRBV3-1
CDR3: CASSQVAGPETQYF

D: TRBD2
size: many
length: 18
J: TRBJ2-1
V: TRBV12-3/TRBV12-4
CDR3: CASSLRGLAGGSYNEQFF

D: TRBD1
size: NA
length: 15
J: TRBJ1-2
V: TRBV30
CDR3: CAWSRLYRGQQGYTF

D: NA
size: many
length: 13
J: TRBJ2-3
V: TRBV4-2
CDR3: CASSQDAENTQYF

D: TRBD2
size: NA
length: 14
J: TRBJ2-7
V: TRBV11-2
CDR3: CANSLAGGPYEQYF

D: TRBD2
size: NA
length: 14
J: TRBJ2-5
V: TRBV7-7
CDR3: CASSPGPTGGEQYF

D: NA
size: NA
length: 13
J: TRBJ1-1
V: TRBV5-6
CDR3: CASSYEQNTEAFF

D: TRBD2
size: few
length: 21
J: TRBJ2-1
V: TRBV13
CDR3: CASSLGDILAGGWASYNEQFF

D: NA
size: few
length: 14
J: TRBJ1-1
V: TRBV14
CDR3: CASSQYRVGTEAFF

D: NA
size: NA
length: 16
J: TRBJ1-6
V: TRBV21-1
CDR3: CASSKTVDSYNSPLHF

D: TRBD2
size: few
length: 16
J: TRBJ2-1
V: TRBV2
CDR3: CASSERLAGEHNEQFF

D: NA
size: few
length: 15
J: TRBJ2-1
V: TRBV20-1
CDR3: CSARRVLGSYNEQFF

D: TRBD1
size: NA
length: 14
J: TRBJ1-2
V: TRBV20-1
CDR3: CSLGGTVTNYGYTF

D: NA
size: NA
length: 16
J: TRBJ1-6
V: TRBV5-1
CDR3: CASSLDLQGRGSPLHF

D: NA
size: NA
length: 14
J: TRBJ2-5
V: TRBV7-9
CDR3: CASSLVWGQETQYF

D: NA
size: NA
length: 17
J: TRBJ2-2
V: TRBV4-1
CDR3: CASSRTAIIANTGELFF

D: TRBD2
size: NA
length: 17
J: TRBJ2-1
V: TRBV10-3
CDR3: CAISESGTRALDNEQFF

D: NA
size: NA
length: 14
J: TRBJ2-7
V: TRBV20-1
CDR3: CSARERGIVYEQYF

D: TRBD2
size: few
length: 17
J: TRBJ2-1
V: TRBV7-2
CDR3: CASSLVPTGTSTSEQFF

D: TRBD2
size: NA
length: 16
J: TRBJ2-3
V: TRBV5-6
CDR3: CASSWGPGTNLDTQYF

D: NA
size: NA
length: 12
J: TRBJ1-1
V: TRBV11-2
CDR3: CASSPIYTEAFF

D: NA
size: NA
length: 11
J: TRBJ2-7
V: TRBV20-1
CDR3: CSARPTGEQYF

D: NA
size: NA
length: 15
J: TRBJ2-3
V: TRBV18
CDR3: CASSPINLAVDTQYF

D: TRBD1
size: NA
length: 13
J: TRBJ2-5
V: TRBV20-1
CDR3: CSAARGRGNEQYF

D: TRBD1
size: NA
length: 18
J: TRBJ1-2
V: TRBV5-1
CDR3: CASRAGRIGQGIDYGYTF

D: TRBD1
size: NA
length: 15
J: TRBJ1-1
V: TRBV5-1
CDR3: CASSMVGGAGTEAFF

D: TRBD1
size: NA
length: 16
J: TRBJ2-3
V: TRBV4-1
CDR3: CASSPDRVRDTDTQYF

D: TRBD2
size: few
length: 14
J: TRBJ2-7
V: TRBV20-1
CDR3: CSARGSGNTYEQYF

D: NA
size: once
length: 19
J: TRBJ2-1
V: TRBV21-1
CDR3: CASSKGRTSGGSSYNEQFF

D: TRBD2
size: NA
length: 17
J: TRBJ2-7
V: TRBV20-1
CDR3: CSARDRSGAGPSYEQYF

D: NA
size: NA
length: 17
J: TRBJ1-4
V: TRBV19
CDR3: CASSIEHLAGYNEKLFF

D: NA
size: few
length: 13
J: TRBJ1-5
V: TRBV20-1
CDR3: CSARLGGLKPQHF

D: TRBD1
size: NA
length: 14
J: TRBJ2-3
V: TRBV5-1
CDR3: CASSDTGDADTQYF

D: TRBD2
size: few
length: 16
J: TRBJ2-5
V: TRBV3-1
CDR3: CASSQGIAGAQETQYF

D: TRBD1
size: few
length: 15
J: TRBJ1-2
V: TRBV5-1
CDR3: CASSIKTGGDYGYTF

D: TRBD1
size: NA
length: 14
J: TRBJ2-7
V: TRBV28
CDR3: CASSIRTGPYEQYF

D: NA
size: NA
length: 14
J: TRBJ1-5
V: TRBV6-1
CDR3: CASTTRGFGQPQHF

D: NA
size: NA
length: 14
J: TRBJ1-2
V: TRBV12-3/TRBV12-4
CDR3: CASSEDRYQYGYTF

D: TRBD1
size: NA
length: 15
J: TRBJ2-5
V: TRBV3-1
CDR3: CASSLRGQGFETQYF

D: NA
size: NA
length: 14
J: TRBJ1-2
V: TRBV29-1
CDR3: CSAASYGTLGGYTF

D: NA
size: once
length: 13
J: TRBJ2-7
V: TRBV20-1
CDR3: CSADTRDTYEQYF

D: NA
size: NA
length: 15
J: TRBJ2-3
V: TRBV24-1
CDR3: CATSDSGVRTDTQYF

D: NA
size: NA
length: 16
J: TRBJ1-4
V: TRBV30
CDR3: CAWSVRAPATNEKLFF

D: NA
size: NA
length: 16
J: TRBJ1-3
V: TRBV7-9
CDR3: CASSFPVIFSGNTIYF

D: TRBD1
size: once
length: 17
J: TRBJ1-1
V: TRBV10-2
CDR3: CASSETDGQGVNTEAFF

D: NA
size: NA
length: 13
J: TRBJ1-2
V: TRBV6-6
CDR3: CASSFDILYGYTF

D: TRBD2
size: NA
length: 18
J: TRBJ2-3
V: TRBV10-3
CDR3: CASSSGTSGPTRADTQYF

D: NA
size: few
length: 14
J: TRBJ2-7
V: TRBV6-4
CDR3: CASSDWHPLYEQYF

D: NA
size: few
length: 15
J: TRBJ2-1
V: TRBV20-1
CDR3: CSAKLRGALYNEQFF

D: NA
size: few
length: 18
J: TRBJ2-3
V: TRBV5-1
CDR3: CASSLASAGGGYTDTQYF

D: TRBD1
size: NA
length: 13
J: TRBJ2-1
V: TRBV10-3
CDR3: CAIKQGSNNEQFF

D: NA
size: few
length: 13
J: TRBJ2-3
V: TRBV10-3
CDR3: CAISGGFTDTQYF

D: NA
size: many
length: 14
J: TRBJ2-3
V: TRBV6-5
CDR3: CASSYSTDADTQYF

D: NA
size: NA
length: 19
J: TRBJ2-5
V: TRBV21-1
CDR3: CASSRGLAGGTSYTDTQYF